These 21 T cell receptor beta chains share one sample of origin, sequenced in a study of cytomegalovirus exposure and HLA in healthy donors. Primers for the PCR totalled 60 Vbeta and 13 Jbeta. Clones were sequenced by immunoSEQ multiplex PCR, and TCRdb holds only the in-frame ones, with some missing. The sample includes about 130,000 clones, approximately 80% seen only once; the top ten take around 1.8%. What was sequenced was PBMCs. The receptors were sampled from a woman between 35 and 50 years old in good health and CMV-seronegative.

For this clone: Germline is not matched at one junction end, which may reflect a read error. This chain joins TRBV7-7 and TRBJ1-4; maybe TRBD1 (6 bases). This CDR3 comprises 17 residues. Germline CDR1 reads SSHAT; CDR2 reads FNYEAQ (reference sequence). CDR3 coding DNA: TGTGCCAGCAGCTTAAGTTCCCAGGGGACAACGGATGAAAAACTGCTTTTT. This encodes CASSLSSQGTTDEKLLF.

J is TRBJ1-2 and V is TRBV12-5, with 8 bases identical to TRBD1. Trimming at V came to 0 bases and at J to 6 bases, leaving 3 bases not matched to a gene. The CDR3 runs to 14 residues. CDR1 and CDR2 (germline): LGHNT, FRNRAP. The CDR3 sequence is CASGLVPGQDGYTF. DNA for the CDR3: TGTGCTAGTGGTTTGGTACCGGGACAGGATGGCTACACCTTC.

This chain connects TRBV6-1 to TRBJ1-6; 7 bases match TRBD1. The junction had 7 bases not matched to a gene; V was cut back by 3 bases and J by 5 bases. Germline V gene data show CDR1 as MNHNS and CDR2 as SASEGT. There are 16 residues in the CDR3. CDR3 amino acids: CASSERTGDDNSPLHF. In DNA, the CDR3 is TGTGCCAGCAGTGAGCGTACAGGGGACGATAATTCACCCCTCCACTTT.

The rearrangement uses TRBV18 and TRBJ1-1; no definite D call. Germline V CDR1 and CDR2: KGHSH, LQKENI. The V and J ends lost 0 bases and 0 bases respectively, with 8 bases between them. CDR3 length equals 15 residues. The chain's CDR3 is CASSPPQVVNTEAFF. The CDR3 DNA follows: TGTGCCAGCTCACCACCGCAGGTGGTGAACACTGAAGCTTTCTTT.

J is TRBJ2-2 and V is TRBV6-5; 8 nucleotides agree with TRBD1. V lost 4 bases, J lost 1 base, and 2 bases stayed unmatched. There are 15 residues in the CDR3. Germline CDR1 is MNHEY and CDR2 is SVGAGI. The DNA of the CDR3 is TGTGCCAGCAGTTTGGACAGGGTGAACACCGGGGAGCTGTTTTTT. Protein sequence: CASSLDRVNTGELFF.

V and J are TRBV6-6 and TRBJ1-2; D unclear. Germline CDR1 MNHNY, CDR2 SVGAGI (reference sequence). The CDR3 runs 12 residues. Trimming pared 8 bases from V and 6 bases from J, leaving 13 bases between. The CDR3 here is CASGPKEHGYTF. The CDR3 DNA follows: TGTGCCAGCGGGCCCAAAGAGCATGGCTACACCTTC.

V and J are TRBV21-1 and TRBJ1-5. TRBV21-1 is labeled a pseudogene. The CDR3 runs to 16 residues. This CDR3 reads CASSSRGEEADQPQHF. The DNA of the CDR3 is TGTGCCAGCAGCTCGCGGGGGGAGGAAGCGGATCAGCCCCAGCATTTT.

This chain joins TRBV5-8 and TRBJ1-3; D gene ambiguous. This CDR3 comprises 16 residues. The V gene's germline CDR1 is SGHTS and CDR2 YDEGEE. Trimming removed 4 bases from V and 4 bases from J, with 18 bases in between. The CDR3 DNA follows: TGTGCCAGCAGCGAGACTGAACCTCATCTAGGAAACACCATATATTTT. This encodes CASSETEPHLGNTIYF. Full variable domain (missing parts from reference TRBV5-8 and TRBJ1-3): EAGVTQSPTHLIKTRGQQATLRCSPISGHTSVYWYQQALGLGLQFLLWYDEGEERNRGNFPPRFSGRQFPNYSSELNVNALELEDSALYLCASSETEPHLGNTIYFGEGSWLTVV.

Here the CDR3 reads CASKASGDLQYF. The CDR3, as DNA: TGTGCCAGCAAGGCTAGCGGGGACCTGCAGTACTTC. The chain combines TRBV6-5 with TRBJ2-7; 9 nucleotides align to TRBD2. V lost 7 bases, J lost 9 bases, and 7 bases stayed unmatched. The CDR3 totals 12 residues. Germline CDR1 reads MNHEY; CDR2 reads SVGAGI.

V usage is TRBV29-1 and J usage is TRBJ1-2, with 10 bases fitting TRBD1. The CDR3 consists of 12 residues. The V gene's germline CDR1 is SQVTM and CDR2 ANQGSEA. Unmatched junction bases numbered 3, after V lost 3 bases and J lost 8 bases. CDR3 protein: CSVETGGVGYTF. CDR3 nucleotide sequence: TGCAGCGTTGAGACAGGGGGCGTAGGCTACACCTTC.

The chain combines TRBV30 with TRBJ2-1; 11 positions agree with TRBD2. Germline V gene sequence: CDR1 GTSNPN, CDR2 SVGIG (reference sequence). The ends lost 2 bases at V and 3 bases at J; junction bases unmatched: 3. The CDR3 is made up of 15 amino acids. In nucleotides, the CDR3 is TGTGCCTGGAGTCTTGGGACTAGCGGCTACAATGAGCAGTTCTTC. The encoded protein is CAWSLGTSGYNEQFF.

The chain joins TRBV5-1 to TRBJ2-3; TRBD1 matches at 7 bases. There are 16 residues in the CDR3. CDR1 is SGHRS and CDR2 is YFSETQ in the germline V gene. The trim removed 4 bases at V and 3 bases at J, leaving 11 bases unmatched. CDR3 DNA: TGCGCCAGCAGCCCGGTCGCTGCAGGGGGTACAGATACGCAGTATTTT. It is translated as CASSPVAAGGTDTQYF.

The chain links TRBV7-9 to TRBJ2-7; TRBD2 is a possible D gene (7 bases). The CDR3 has 15 amino acids. CDR1 and CDR2 (germline): SEHNR, FQNEAQ (reference sequence). V dropped 5 bases and J dropped 4 bases, with 18 bases sitting between them. The DNA for the CDR3 is TGTGCCAGCAGCCCGGAAGGGGGGGCCGGGTACGAGCAGTACTTC. This gives the protein CASSPEGGAGYEQYF.

About this clone: This same CDR3 is encoded by further DNA sequences in the sample. The J gene is TRBJ2-3, the V gene TRBV5-1; no reliable D call. CDR1 is SGHRS, CDR2 YFSETQ, per germline. V lost 3 bases to trimming and J lost 6 bases, with 20 bases between them. CDR3 length: 16 residues. The CDR3: CASSSGLRNSADTQYF. DNA of the CDR3: TGCGCCAGCAGCTCAGGTCTTCGAAACAGTGCGGATACGCAGTATTTT.

This clone was seen repeatedly, ten times or more. V and J are TRBV5-4 and TRBJ1-2, with 7 bases that match TRBD1. The junction had 9 bases not matched to a gene; V was cut back by 0 bases and J by 4 bases. CDR1 SGHNT and CDR2 YYREEE come from the germline V gene (reference sequence). There are 16 residues in the CDR3. Written as DNA, the CDR3 is TGTGCCAGCAGCTTGGAAGGGGGCGACCCCTCCTATGGCTACACCTTC. It specifies CASSLEGGDPSYGYTF.

This chain connects TRBV4-1 to TRBJ2-7; D not resolved. Trimming took off 0 bases at V and 2 bases at J, with 14 bases between the two ends. The germline CDR1 and CDR2 sequences are MGHRA and YSYEKL. CDR3 size: 16 residues. The CDR3 nucleotides read TGCGCCAGCAGCCAAGAGGAGAGACCGAGAGCCTACGAGCAGTACTTC. It is translated as CASSQEERPRAYEQYF.

The chain carries TRBV5-5 and TRBJ2-1; a weak D match, TRBD2 (5 bases). Trimming left V 2 bases short and J 8 bases short, with 14 bases between. The V gene's germline CDR1 is SGHKS and CDR2 YYEKEE (reference sequence). The CDR3 has 14 amino acids. For the CDR3, the DNA is TGTGCCAGCAGCTTCTACCTTGGGAGTGATGAGCAGTTCTTC. Translating gives CASSFYLGSDEQFF.

The chain couples TRBV28 to TRBJ2-7; the D gene is possibly TRBD1 (7 bases). V was cut by 4 bases and J by 5 bases, with 18 bases left in between. This CDR3 contains 15 residues. Germline CDR1 reads MDHEN; CDR2 reads SYDVKM. CDR3 sequence: CASSSETGTFNEQYF. The CDR3 region has the DNA TGTGCCAGCAGTTCCGAGACAGGGACTTTCAACGAGCAGTACTTC.

The V gene is TRBV5-1, the J gene TRBJ2-3, with 16 bases identical to TRBD2. From germline, CDR1 is SGHRS and CDR2 YFSETQ. The CDR3 has 17 amino acids. The V and J ends lost 4 bases and 6 bases, in that order; junction bases with no gene match: 8. Here the CDR3 DNA reads TGCGCCAGCAGCCCGGGGACTAGCGGGGGGGCCTTCGATACGCAGTATTTT. It specifies CASSPGTSGGAFDTQYF. The whole variable domain, remainder taken from reference TRBV5-1 and TRBJ2-3, is KAGVTQTPRYLIKTRGQQVTLSCSPISGHRSVSWYQQTPGQGLQFLFEYFSETQRNKGNFPGRFSGRQFSNSRSEMNVSTLELGDSALYLCASSPGTSGGAFDTQYFGPGTRLTVL.

This sequence joins TRBV2 and TRBJ2-2, with D perhaps TRBD1 (7 bases). This CDR3 contains 13 residues. The germline gives CDR1 SNHLY, CDR2 FYNNEI. The V end was cut by 6 bases, the J end by 5 bases, with 10 bases between. The DNA of the CDR3 is TGTGCCAGCAGCTCAGGGGGGACCGGGGAGCTGTTTTTT. Its translation is CASSSGGTGELFF.

This chain uses TRBV14 with TRBJ2-4; 7 bases match TRBD1. The junction had 3 bases not matched to a gene; V was cut back by 1 base and J by 6 bases. Germline assignment: CDR1 SGHDN and CDR2 FVKESK. The CDR3 covers 14 residues. CDR3 loop: CASSQGQGVNIQYF. DNA of the CDR3: TGTGCCAGCAGCCAAGGACAGGGTGTAAACATTCAGTACTTC. The full variable domain, completed using reference TRBV14 and TRBJ2-4, is EAGVTQFPSHSVIEKGQTVTLRCDPISGHDNLYWYRRVMGKEIKFLLHFVKESKQDESGMPNNRFLAERTGGTYSTLKVQPAELEDSGVYFCASSQGQGVNIQYFGAGTRLSVL.